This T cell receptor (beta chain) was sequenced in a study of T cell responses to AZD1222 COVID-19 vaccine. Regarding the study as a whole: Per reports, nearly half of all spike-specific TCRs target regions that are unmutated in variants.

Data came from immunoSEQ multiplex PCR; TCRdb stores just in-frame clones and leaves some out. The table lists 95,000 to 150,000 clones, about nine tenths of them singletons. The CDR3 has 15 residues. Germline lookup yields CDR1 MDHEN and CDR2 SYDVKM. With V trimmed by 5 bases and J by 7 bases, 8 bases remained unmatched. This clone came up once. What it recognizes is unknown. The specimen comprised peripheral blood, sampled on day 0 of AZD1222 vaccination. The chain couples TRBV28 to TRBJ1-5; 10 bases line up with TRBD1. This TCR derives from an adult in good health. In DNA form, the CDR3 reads TGTGCCAGCAGTCCGACGACAGGGGGCAGCCAGCCCCAGCATTTT. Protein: CASSPTTGGSQPQHF.